This TCR beta chain stems from a study of T cell repertoires in cytomegalovirus infection. On the study more broadly: Shared public TCR beta signatures pointed to both CMV infection and a matching HLA type. General observations from the study: Within the response measured ex vivo, HLA-C-restricted CMV-specific TCR beta clonotypes were dominant.

Each CDR3 protein gets one entry after TCRdb re-called the reads with MiXCR. This sample has a few hundred thousand distinct CDR3 sequences; just under 25% occur once, and the top ten carry less than 15%. This clonotype was seen at least ten times. The antigen remains unidentified. Source: cultured PBMCs, taken from culture after CMV antigen stimulation. This TCR derives from a human donor in good health (CMV status not recorded). Some clones in this sample may be carry-over from other donors' samples.

The CDR3: CATSRIRYSNQPQHF. The CDR3 DNA sequence: TGTGCCACCAGCAGAATAAGATATAGCAATCAGCCCCAGCATTTT. The genes are TRBV15 and TRBJ1-5; unclear D gene. From germline, CDR1 is LNHNV and CDR2 YYDKDF (reference sequence). Trimming cost V 2 bases and J 0 bases, with 8 bases left between them. The CDR3 totals 15 residues.